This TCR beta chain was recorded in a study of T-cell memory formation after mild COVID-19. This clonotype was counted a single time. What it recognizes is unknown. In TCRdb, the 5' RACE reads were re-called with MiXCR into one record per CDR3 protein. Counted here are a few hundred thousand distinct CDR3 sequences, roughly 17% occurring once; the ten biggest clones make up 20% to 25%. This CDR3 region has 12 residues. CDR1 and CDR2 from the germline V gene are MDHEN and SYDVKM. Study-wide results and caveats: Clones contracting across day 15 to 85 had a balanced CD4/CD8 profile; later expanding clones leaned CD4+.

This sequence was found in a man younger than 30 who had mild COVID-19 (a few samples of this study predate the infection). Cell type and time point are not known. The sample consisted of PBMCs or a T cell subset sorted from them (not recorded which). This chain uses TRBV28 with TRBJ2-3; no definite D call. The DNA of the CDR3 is TGTGCTACTACCCTCCGCACAGATACGCAGTATTTT. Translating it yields CATTLRTDTQYF. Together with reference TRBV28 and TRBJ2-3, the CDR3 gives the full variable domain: DVKVTQSSRYLVKRTGEKVFLECVQDMDHENMFWYRQDPGLGLRLIYFSYDVKMKEKGDIPEGYSVSREKKERFSLILESASTNQTSMYLCATTLRTDTQYFGPGTRLTVL.